These 13 T cell receptor beta chains originate from one sample sequenced in a study of control samples from healthy donors and cancer patients. Clones were read by immunoSEQ multiplex PCR, and TCRdb kept only the in-frame ones, dropping some. Altogether some 70,000 clones are present, nearly 85% being singletons, with the ten largest covering around a sixth. What was sequenced was blood. The receptors here all came from a man between 60 and 75 years old in good health.

The chain has TRBV2 and TRBJ1-4, with a weak D call TRBD1 (6 bases). Trimming removed 1 base at V and 0 bases at J, with 9 bases between. This CDR3 is 16 amino acids long. Germline V gene sequence: CDR1 SNHLY, CDR2 FYNNEI. The CDR3 nucleotides read TGTGCCAGCAGTGAAGTCGCAGGGGCAACTAATGAAAAACTGTTTTTT. Encoded protein: CASSEVAGATNEKLFF.

The V and J genes are TRBV30 and TRBJ2-1, with 10 bases lining up with TRBD2. The CDR3 is 13 residues long. CDR1 and CDR2 from the germline V gene are GTSNPN and SVGIG (reference sequence). J lost 14 bases, V lost 2 bases, and 9 bases had no gene match. The CDR3 loop is CAWSPAGGPFKFF. The DNA of the CDR3 is TGTGCCTGGAGTCCAGCGGGAGGGCCGTTTAAGTTCTTC.

V is TRBV30 and J is TRBJ2-1, with D perhaps matching TRBD2 (7 bases). The germline V gene has CDR1 GTSNPN and CDR2 SVGIG (reference sequence). V gave up 1 base and J gave up 8 bases, with 18 bases separating them. The CDR3 extends over 15 amino acids. The DNA for the CDR3 is TGTGCCTGGAGTGGTTGGGGGGCGGGAGAGGATGAGCAGTTCTTC. Translated: CAWSGWGAGEDEQFF.

The chain links TRBV5-6 to TRBJ2-5, with TRBD1 as a possible D gene (6 bases). The CDR3 has 15 residues. Looked up from germline, CDR1 is SGHDT and CDR2 is YYEEEE. V lost 3 bases and J 1 base, leaving 13 bases between the germline ends. CDR3 residues: CASSSRGYTQETQYF. CDR3 DNA sequence: TGTGCCAGCAGCTCGAGGGGGTACACCCAAGAGACCCAGTACTTC.

The gene calls are TRBV15 and TRBJ2-1, with TRBD2 identical over 10 bases. In germline, CDR1 is LNHNV, CDR2 YYDKDF (reference sequence). There are 16 residues in the CDR3. With V trimmed by 5 bases and J by 4 bases, 8 bases remained unmatched. Written as DNA, the CDR3 is TGTGCCACCAGCGGGCTAGCGGGAGTAAAATACAATGAGCAGTTCTTC. Translated: CATSGLAGVKYNEQFF.

The gene calls are TRBV5-1 and TRBJ2-7, with 9 bases that match TRBD1. CDR3 length: 15 amino acids. J was trimmed by 6 bases and V by 4 bases; bases with no gene match: 11. Germline assignment: CDR1 SGHRS and CDR2 YFSETQ. CDR3 sequence reads: CASSGGQGNAGEQYF. DNA of the CDR3: TGCGCCAGCAGCGGGGGACAGGGAAACGCCGGCGAGCAGTACTTC.

The chain is built from TRBV29-1 and TRBJ2-7; possible D gene TRBD1, 6 bases. Germline V gene lookup returns CDR1 SQVTM and CDR2 ANQGSEA. There are 13 residues in the CDR3. With 1 base removed from V and 5 bases from J, the gap between germline ends came to 12 bases. The CDR3 reads CSVEGQGSHEQYF. CDR3 coding DNA: TGCAGCGTTGAAGGGCAGGGGTCCCACGAGCAGTACTTC.

The genes are TRBV21-1 and TRBJ2-3; the tabulated D call, TRBD2, remains unverified against the DNA. TRBV21-1 is shown as a pseudogene. The CDR3 consists of 15 residues. CDR3 residues: CASSHKVTPVGTQYF. DNA of the CDR3: TGTGCCAGCAGCCATAAAGTAACCCCGGTCGGTACGCAGTATTTT.

The chain recombines TRBV19 with TRBJ2-7, with 7 nucleotides matching TRBD1. CDR1 and CDR2 (germline): LNHDA, SQIVND (reference sequence). This CDR3 contains 14 residues. J was trimmed by 0 bases and V by 3 bases; bases with no gene match: 2. CDR3 loop: CASSMGQPSYEQYF. The CDR3 nucleotides are TGTGCCAGTAGTATGGGACAGCCCTCCTACGAGCAGTACTTC. Full variable domain (outside the CDR3, taken from reference TRBV19 and TRBJ2-7): DGGITQSPKYLFRKEGQNVTLSCEQNLNHDAMYWYRQDPGQGLRLIYYSQIVNDFQKGDIAEGYSVSREKKESFPLTVTSAQKNPTAFYLCASSMGQPSYEQYFGPGTRLTVT.

The chain employs TRBV21-1 and TRBJ2-7; the DNA was not used to check the table's D call, TRBD2. TRBV21-1 is flagged as a pseudogene. This CDR3 is built from 10 residues. The CDR3 protein is CARISYEQYF. CDR3 coding DNA: TGTGCCCGTATCTCCTACGAGCAGTACTTC.

The J gene is TRBJ1-1, the V gene TRBV20-1; D is unclear. V gave up 3 bases and J gave up 7 bases, with 15 bases separating them. CDR1 and CDR2 (germline): DFQATT, SNEGSKA (reference sequence). The length of the CDR3 is 13 residues. CDR3 in DNA: TGCAGTGCTAGTTTGGTAGGATCGGGTGAAGCTTTCTTT. Amino acids: CSASLVGSGEAFF.

The rearrangement joins TRBV7-2 to TRBJ2-7; D possibly uses TRBD1 or TRBD2 (5 bases each). Trimming removed 6 bases at V and 2 bases at J, with 11 bases between. Germline V gives CDR1 SGHTA, CDR2 FQGNSA. The CDR3 totals 13 residues. The CDR3 is CASSAGTAYEQYF. The CDR3 nucleotides read TGTGCCAGCAGTGCCGGGACGGCCTACGAGCAGTACTTC.

This chain links TRBV3-1 (or the pseudogene TRBV3-2) with TRBJ2-3; the D call may be TRBD1 or TRBD2 (5 bases each). CDR3 length: 18 residues. The germline gives CDR1 LGHDT, CDR2 YNNKEL (reference sequence). The V end was cut by 1 base, the J end by 2 bases, with 19 bases between. The DNA for the CDR3 is TGTGCCAGCAGCCAAGTGGGTTACGGGACCGGGAACACAGATACGCAGTATTTT. This translates into CASSQVGYGTGNTDTQYF.